Reported below is one TCR beta chain. This specimen comes from a study of T cell responses to AZD1222 COVID-19 vaccine. TCRdb's copy holds only in-frame clones and misses some; the assay was immunoSEQ multiplex PCR. The repertoire holds about 110,000 clones, with about 85% as singletons. This clonotype was obtained from an adult in good health. The material sequenced was peripheral blood, taken on day 0 of AZD1222 vaccination.

The CDR3 nucleotides are TGCGCCACACCCCTCCGCACTTACGAGCAGTACTTC. This gives the protein CATPLRTYEQYF. The rearrangement joins TRBV10-1 to TRBJ2-7; no clear D. The CDR3 consists of 12 residues. Between the trimmed V and J ends, which lost 10 bases and 4 bases, there was a span of 14 bases. From germline, CDR1 is WNHNN and CDR2 SYGVQD (reference sequence).